The TCR beta chain described here comes from a study of regulatory T cells in long-lasting Graves disease. Study results and limitations: Persistent patients shared more public clonotypes (2,741) than newly diagnosed patients (about 1,000).

Arm-PCR of CDR3 regions with iRepertoire HTBI primers generated TCR beta libraries. Per the study methods: Among the samples, 60 to 75 TRBV and 14 TRBJ segments were identified. TCRdb independently ran MiXCR on the multiplex PCR reads; one entry per CDR3 protein. It is TCRdb's table, rather than the study itself, that gives the V and J calls and clone size. Here the sample spans about half a million distinct CDR3 sequences, 22% being singletons. CDR1 SGHTA and CDR2 FQGTGA come from the germline V gene. This CDR3 is 13 amino acids long. V lost 4 bases, J lost 6 bases, and 5 bases stayed unmatched. Stated time point: persistent/refractory GD, antithyroid drugs over 5 years with positive TRAb. The TCR library was prepared using RNA isolated from PBMCs. Ten or more counts support this clonotype. Its antigen is currently unknown.

Here the sequenced sample was peripheral blood mononuclear cells (PBMCs), taken when the disease was refractory, from a patient treated with antithyroid drugs. The chain uses TRBV7-3 and TRBJ2-7; 8 nucleotides line up with TRBD1. The sequence was collected from a female donor with Graves disease. The CDR3 DNA reads as TGTGCCAGCAGCTCTGTTACAGGGGGCGAGCAGTACTTC. Translated: CASSSVTGGEQYF.